The rows below give T cell receptor beta chains drawn from one sample of a study of shared clonotypes between healthy human individuals. Repertoires were generated with immunoSEQ multiplex PCR, while TCRdb's copy carries only in-frame clones and drops some. Found here are a few hundred thousand clones, around 78% of them singletons; the top ten hold about 11%. The specimen was PBMCs. All receptors derive from a woman in her thirties or forties in good health. Some clones in this sample may be carry-over from other donors' samples. Both conserved end residues are part of each CDR3. A D gene is named only where the DNA matches it firmly. A row's size may be missing; if present it is once, few, many or a size class.

V: TRBV4-3; D: -; size: -; J: TRBJ2-6; CDR3: CASSQDSPGSGANVLTF; DNA: TGCGCCAGCAGCCAAGATTCCCCAGGCTCTGGGGCCAACGTCCTGACTTTC
V: TRBV7-8; D: TRBD1; size: -; J: TRBJ2-3; CDR3: CASSTGTVGTQYF; DNA: TGTGCCAGCAGCACCGGGACAGTCGGGACGCAGTATTTT
V: TRBV28; D: TRBD1; size: -; J: TRBJ2-7; CDR3: CASSSLDRGQNYEQYF; DNA: TGTGCCAGCAGCTCGCTCGACAGGGGGCAAAACTACGAGCAGTACTTC
V: TRBV29-1; D: -; size: -; J: TRBJ2-7; CDR3: CSVEQTYEQYF; DNA: TGCAGCGTTGAACAGACCTACGAGCAGTACTTC
V: TRBV7-8; D: -; size: -; J: TRBJ2-1; CDR3: CASSLRGRANEQFF; DNA: TGTGCCAGCAGCTTAAGGGGTCGGGCCAATGAGCAGTTCTTC
V: TRBV30; D: -; size: -; J: TRBJ1-2; CDR3: CAWSVTGTNYGYTF; DNA: TGTGCCTGGAGTGTCACAGGAACTAACTATGGCTACACCTTC
V: TRBV5-8; D: TRBD1; size: -; J: TRBJ2-2; CDR3: CASSLGDRINTGELFF; DNA: TGTGCCAGCAGCCTAGGGGACAGGATAAACACCGGGGAGCTGTTTTTT
V: TRBV4-2; D: -; size: few; J: TRBJ2-5; CDR3: CASSQVFGETQYF; DNA: TGTGCCAGCAGCCAAGTGTTCGGTGAGACCCAGTACTTC
V: TRBV27; D: TRBD2; size: -; J: TRBJ2-7; CDR3: CASSFAGGVYEQYF; DNA: TGTGCCAGCAGTTTTGCGGGAGGGGTCTACGAGCAGTACTTC
V: TRBV30; D: -; size: once; J: TRBJ1-1; CDR3: CAWSSPGFVTEAFF; DNA: TGTGCCTGGAGTAGCCCAGGGTTTGTGACTGAAGCTTTCTTT
V: TRBV5-1; D: -; size: -; J: TRBJ1-1; CDR3: CASSLDGGPGTEAFF; DNA: TGCGCCAGCAGCTTGGATGGGGGCCCGGGCACTGAAGCTTTCTTT
V: TRBV7-7; D: -; size: -; J: TRBJ2-3; CDR3: CASSLEFGYTQYF; DNA: TGTGCCAGCAGCTTAGAGTTTGGATATACGCAGTATTTT
V: TRBV15; D: -; size: -; J: TRBJ1-2; CDR3: CATSRVGSSGYTF; DNA: TGTGCCACCAGCAGAGTAGGCTCCTCCGGCTACACCTTC
V: TRBV2; D: -; size: -; J: TRBJ1-4; CDR3: CASSQMAGDNEKLFF; DNA: TGTGCCAGCAGCCAGATGGCGGGAGATAATGAAAAACTGTTTTTT
V: TRBV5-1; D: -; size: -; J: TRBJ1-2; CDR3: CASSLDGAGDYGYTF; DNA: TGCGCCAGCAGCTTGGATGGGGCGGGTGACTATGGCTACACCTTC
V: TRBV28; D: TRBD2; size: -; J: TRBJ2-7; CDR3: CASAPTGGPSQYF; DNA: TGTGCCAGCGCCCCCACGGGAGGGCCCTCGCAGTACTTC
V: TRBV5-1; D: TRBD2; size: -; J: TRBJ2-5; CDR3: CASSWGRLAGPTNQETQYF; DNA: TGCGCCAGCAGCTGGGGGAGACTAGCGGGACCTACGAACCAAGAGACCCAGTACTTC
V: TRBV2; D: TRBD1; size: -; J: TRBJ2-7; CDR3: CASSQTGSEQYF; DNA: TGTGCCAGCAGCCAGACAGGGAGTGAGCAGTACTTC
V: TRBV14; D: -; size: -; J: TRBJ2-3; CDR3: CASSQDGGVSTDTQYF; DNA: TGTGCCAGCAGCCAAGATGGTGGGGTAAGCACAGATACGCAGTATTTT
V: TRBV11-2; D: -; size: few; J: TRBJ1-2; CDR3: CASSLEGAGYGYTF; DNA: TGTGCCAGCAGCTTAGAGGGCGCAGGTTATGGCTACACCTTC
V: TRBV7-2; D: TRBD1; size: -; J: TRBJ1-2; CDR3: CASSSGQDATNYGYTF; DNA: TGTGCCAGCAGCTCGGGACAGGACGCCACGAACTATGGCTACACCTTC
V: TRBV29-1; D: -; size: -; J: TRBJ2-3; CDR3: CSVESTGSDTQYF; DNA: TGCAGCGTTGAGAGTACAGGGTCAGATACGCAGTATTTT
V: TRBV2; D: -; size: -; J: TRBJ2-1; CDR3: CATEGVSYNEQFF; DNA: TGTGCCACCGAAGGGGTTTCCTACAATGAGCAGTTCTTC
V: TRBV9; D: -; size: -; J: TRBJ2-1; CDR3: CASSVAHNEQFF; DNA: TGTGCCAGCAGCGTAGCTCACAATGAGCAGTTCTTC
V: TRBV29-1; D: -; size: -; J: TRBJ1-4; CDR3: CSVEDGRGRDEKLFF; DNA: TGCAGCGTTGAAGATGGTAGGGGCCGGGATGAAAAACTGTTTTTT
V: TRBV7-2; D: -; size: -; J: TRBJ2-7; CDR3: CASSLQVGPYEQYF; DNA: TGTGCCAGCAGCCTCCAAGTGGGGCCCTACGAGCAGTACTTC